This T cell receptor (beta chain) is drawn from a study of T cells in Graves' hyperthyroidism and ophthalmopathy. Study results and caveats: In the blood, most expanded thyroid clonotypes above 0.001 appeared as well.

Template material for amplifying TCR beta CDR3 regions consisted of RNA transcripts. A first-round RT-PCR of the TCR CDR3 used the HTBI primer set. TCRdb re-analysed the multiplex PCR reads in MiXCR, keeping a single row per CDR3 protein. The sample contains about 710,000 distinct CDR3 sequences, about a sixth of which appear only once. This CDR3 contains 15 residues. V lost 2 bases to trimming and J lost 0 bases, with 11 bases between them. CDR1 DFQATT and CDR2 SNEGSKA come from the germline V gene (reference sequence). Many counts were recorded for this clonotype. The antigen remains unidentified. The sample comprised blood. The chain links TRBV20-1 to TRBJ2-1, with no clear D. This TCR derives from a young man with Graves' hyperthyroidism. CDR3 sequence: CSARPLTGSYNEQFF. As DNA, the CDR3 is TGCAGTGCTAGACCTCTGACTGGCTCCTACAATGAGCAGTTCTTC.